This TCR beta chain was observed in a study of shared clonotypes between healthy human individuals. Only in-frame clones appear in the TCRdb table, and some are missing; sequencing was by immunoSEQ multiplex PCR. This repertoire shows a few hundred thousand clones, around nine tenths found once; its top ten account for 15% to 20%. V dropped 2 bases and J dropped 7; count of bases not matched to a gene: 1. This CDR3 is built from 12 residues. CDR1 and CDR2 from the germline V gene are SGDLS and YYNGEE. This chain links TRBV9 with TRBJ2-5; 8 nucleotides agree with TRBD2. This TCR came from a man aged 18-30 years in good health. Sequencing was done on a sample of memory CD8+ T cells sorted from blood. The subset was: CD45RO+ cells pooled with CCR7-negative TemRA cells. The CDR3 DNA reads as TGTGCCAGCAGCGTCGCGGGGGGGACCCAGTACTTC. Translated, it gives CASSVAGGTQYF.